These 5 T cell receptor beta chains were sequenced from one sample in a study of blood T cell repertoires in COVID-19. Libraries were prepared by immunoSEQ multiplex PCR; TCRdb keeps only in-frame clonotypes and omits some of them. The sample holds approximately 97,000 clones, 70% to 90% seen once. Source material: peripheral blood. All receptors come from a human donor in a cohort sampled during active COVID-19.

The rearrangement joins TRBV19 to TRBJ1-5; 8 bases are shared with TRBD1. The germline V gene has CDR1 LNHDA and CDR2 SQIVND (reference sequence). V was clipped by 2 bases and J by 3 bases; unmatched bases: 9. The CDR3 runs to 17 residues. The chain's CDR3 is CASSIRAGTGANQPQHF. The CDR3 DNA reads as TGTGCCAGTAGTATACGGGCCGGGACAGGAGCCAATCAGCCCCAGCATTTT.

This clone was picked up one time. The CDR3 DNA is TGCGCCAGCAGCCCCAGGGGGCATGATAGCAATCAGCCCCAGCATTTT. Protein: CASSPRGHDSNQPQHF. The genes are TRBV4-1 and TRBJ1-5, with 8 bases aligning to TRBD1. CDR3 length equals 16 residues. Germline CDR1 and CDR2: MGHRA and YSYEKL. The V segment lost 4 bases and the J segment 0 bases; nucleotides outside the gene matches: 5.

CDR3 sequence: CASSVDRVNYGYTF. The CDR3 bases are TGTGCCAGCAGCGTAGACAGGGTGAACTATGGCTACACCTTC. The chain is built from TRBV9 and TRBJ1-2; a possible D gene is TRBD1 (6 bases). This CDR3 contains 14 residues. Germline CDR1 and CDR2: SGDLS and YYNGEE. The V end was cut by 0 bases, the J end by 2 bases, with 8 bases between.

The chain employs TRBV28 and TRBJ2-7, with TRBD1 matching 8 bases. This CDR3 is built from 14 residues. V trimming: 5 bases; J trimming: 3 bases; junction bases outside the gene matches: 6. Germline-derived CDR1 and CDR2 are MDHEN and SYDVKM. The CDR3 DNA follows: TGTGCCAGCAGTCGTCTCGGACAGGGCTACGAGCAGTACTTC. Translation gives CASSRLGQGYEQYF.

The chain's CDR3 is CASRRTGEGTDTQYF. The CDR3 nucleotides read TGCGCCAGCAGACGGACAGGGGAGGGTACAGATACGCAGTATTTT. The chain combines TRBV5-1 with TRBJ2-3, with 9 bases aligning to TRBD1. The CDR3 runs to 15 residues. V dropped 5 bases and J dropped 3; count of bases not matched to a gene: 7. From germline, CDR1 is SGHRS and CDR2 YFSETQ.